A single sample is the source of the 20 T cell receptor beta chains below, sequenced in a study of blood T cell repertoires in COVID-19. Repertoires were generated with immunoSEQ multiplex PCR, while TCRdb's copy carries only in-frame clones and drops some. The sample lists about 300,000 clones, 70% to 90% seen once, with roughly 4.5% in the top ten. Input material: PBMCs or T cells enriched from blood (not recorded which). The source of these receptors is a man younger than 45 who had recovered from COVID-19.

The genes are TRBV5-8 and TRBJ1-5; tentative D call: TRBD1 (6 bases). The CDR3 length is 15 residues. Per germline, CDR1 SGHTS and CDR2 YDEGEE. Between the trimmed V and J ends, which lost 2 bases and 0 bases, there was a span of 9 bases. The CDR3 DNA is TGTGCCAGCAGCTTAACAGGGATTAGCAATCAGCCCCAGCATTTT. As protein: CASSLTGISNQPQHF.

A few counts support this clone. The chain couples TRBV5-1 to TRBJ2-3; perhaps TRBD2 as D (7 bases). Germline V gives CDR1 SGHRS, CDR2 YFSETQ. The V and J ends lost 4 bases and 6 bases respectively, with 18 bases between them. This CDR3 region has 15 residues. The CDR3 loop is CASSPTGGRSDTQYF. The CDR3 bases are TGCGCCAGCAGCCCAACGGGGGGCAGGTCGGATACGCAGTATTTT. Together with reference TRBV5-1 and TRBJ2-3, the CDR3 gives the full variable domain: KAGVTQTPRYLIKTRGQQVTLSCSPISGHRSVSWYQQTPGQGLQFLFEYFSETQRNKGNFPGRFSGRQFSNSRSEMNVSTLELGDSALYLCASSPTGGRSDTQYFGPGTRLTVL.

This sequence joins TRBV7-6 and TRBJ2-2; the match to TRBD1 covers 7 bases. The CDR3 spans 16 residues. Per the germline V gene, CDR1 is SGHVS and CDR2 is FNYEAQ. With 5 bases clipped from V and 2 bases from J, the junction kept 8 bases outside the gene matches. For the CDR3, the DNA is TGTGCCAGCAGCGTTCGACAGGGTGCAAACACCGGGGAGCTGTTTTTT. This encodes CASSVRQGANTGELFF.

The chain carries TRBV11-2 and TRBJ2-5, with TRBD1 matching over 7 bases. Germline CDR1 is SGHAT and CDR2 is FQNNGV. The junction had 2 bases not matched to a gene; V was cut back by 3 bases and J by 1 base. This CDR3 region has 14 residues. CDR3 loop: CASSLGQLQETQYF. The DNA of the CDR3 is TGTGCCAGCAGCTTGGGACAGCTCCAAGAGACCCAGTACTTC.

This clone appeared once. V usage is TRBV27 and J usage is TRBJ1-5; the match to TRBD1 covers 8 bases. Germline CDR1 MNHEY, CDR2 SMNVEV (reference sequence). CDR3 length: 15 amino acids. The J segment lost 3 bases and the V segment lost 4 bases, leaving 5 bases of the junction unmatched. The CDR3 nucleotides read TGTGCCAGCAGTTCCCGGGACAGGTACAATCAGCCCCAGCATTTT. Translating it yields CASSSRDRYNQPQHF.

J is TRBJ2-7 and V is TRBV7-9; 8 bases are shared with TRBD1. The CDR3 totals 14 residues. Losses at the gene ends were 6 bases for V and 2 bases for J; bases not matched to a gene: 6. Germline V gives CDR1 SEHNR, CDR2 FQNEAQ (reference sequence). This CDR3 is CASSWDRKTYEQYF. Written as DNA, the CDR3 is TGTGCCAGCAGTTGGGACAGGAAAACCTACGAGCAGTACTTC.

DNA for the CDR3: TGCGCCAGCAGCTTGGACAGTAACAATGAGCAGTTCTTC. Translating it yields CASSLDSNNEQFF. The V gene is TRBV5-1, the J gene TRBJ2-1; no definite D call. Trimming cost V 0 bases and J 5 bases, with 6 bases left between them. The length of the CDR3 is 13 residues. Germline V gene sequence: CDR1 SGHRS, CDR2 YFSETQ.

This chain uses TRBV11-2 with TRBJ1-2; D is unclear. V dropped 5 bases and J dropped 4 bases, with 14 bases sitting between them. This CDR3 has 14 residues. Per the germline V gene, CDR1 is SGHAT and CDR2 is FQNNGV. The CDR3 spells CASSPPNGFYGYTF. The CDR3, as DNA: TGTGCCAGCAGCCCCCCCAACGGGTTCTATGGCTACACCTTC.

The chain couples TRBV7-8 to TRBJ2-5, with D perhaps TRBD2 (5 bases). Germline V CDR1 and CDR2: SGHVS, FQNEAQ. V gave up 5 bases and J gave up 5 bases, with 18 bases separating them. There are 15 residues in the CDR3. The CDR3 region is CASSEGHGVQETQYF. The CDR3 coding sequence is TGTGCCAGCAGCGAAGGCCACGGGGTTCAGGAGACCCAGTACTTC. Full variable domain (rest looked up from reference TRBV7-8 and TRBJ2-5): GAGVSQSPRYKVAKRGQDVALRCDPISGHVSLFWYQQALGQGPEFLTYFQNEAQLDKSGLPSDRFFAERPEGSVSTLKIQRTQQEDSAVYLCASSEGHGVQETQYFGPGTRLLVL.

The V and J genes are TRBV4-1 and TRBJ2-6; D perhaps matches TRBD1 (6 bases). Germline V gene sequence: CDR1 MGHRA, CDR2 YSYEKL. CDR3 size: 18 residues. Deletions cut 0 bases from V and 2 bases from J, with 14 bases between. CDR3 loop: CASSQDRAGDAGANVLTF. The DNA for the CDR3 is TGCGCCAGCAGCCAAGATAGGGCAGGGGACGCTGGGGCCAACGTCCTGACTTTC.

Points on this clone: A much bigger clone sits one base away, suggesting this may be a read error. Other DNA sequences from this sample encode an identical CDR3 as well. The rearrangement links TRBV9 to TRBJ1-2; weak D call: TRBD1 (5 bases). Trimming pared 1 base from V and 5 bases from J, leaving 6 bases between. CDR3 size: 12 residues. CDR1 and CDR2 (germline): SGDLS, YYNGEE. The CDR3 loop reads CASSVRGYGYTF. CDR3 coding DNA: TGTGCCAGCAGCGTAAGGGGATATGGCTACACCTTC.

The genes are TRBV9 and TRBJ2-1, with 8 bases identical to TRBD2. CDR3 length: 16 amino acids. The V gene end was trimmed by 5 bases and the J gene end by 1 base; junction bases not matched to a gene: 8. Per the germline V gene, CDR1 is SGDLS and CDR2 is YYNGEE. The CDR3 sequence: CASRPTGGASYNEQFF. The CDR3 bases are TGTGCCAGCAGACCCACCGGGGGGGCGTCCTACAATGAGCAGTTCTTC. The full variable domain, completed using reference TRBV9 and TRBJ2-1, is DSGVTQTPKHLITATGQRVTLRCSPRSGDLSVYWYQQSLDQGLQFLIQYYNGEERAKGNILERFSAQQFPDLHSELNLSSLELGDSALYFCASRPTGGASYNEQFFGPGTRLTVL.

The rearrangement joins TRBV4-1 to TRBJ2-1; D is perhaps TRBD2 (5 bases). Germline lookup yields CDR1 MGHRA and CDR2 YSYEKL. The CDR3 runs to 15 residues. The V end was cut by 3 bases, the J end by 2 bases, with 11 bases between. The CDR3 region has the DNA TGCGCCAGCAGCCAGAGGGAGTTTACCTACAATGAGCAGTTCTTC. It encodes CASSQREFTYNEQFF.

The rearrangement uses TRBV3-1 (or the pseudogene TRBV3-2) and TRBJ2-3, with 7 bases identical to TRBD2. The germline V gene encodes CDR1 LGHDT and CDR2 YNNKEL (reference sequence). Trimming took 8 bases from V and 0 from J; bases not matched to a gene: 2. CDR3 length: 13 amino acids. The CDR3 DNA reads TGTGCCAGCCACGGGAGGAGCACAGATACGCAGTATTTT. It is translated as CASHGRSTDTQYF.

The V call is TRBV20-1, the J call TRBJ1-4; tentatively, D is TRBD1 (6 bases). Looked up from germline, CDR1 is DFQATT and CDR2 is SNEGSKA (reference sequence). Trimming stripped 5 bases from V and 15 bases from J, with 16 bases between. This CDR3 spans 11 amino acids. The CDR3 sequence is CSAVHRAFVFF. The CDR3 DNA is TGCAGTGCTGTTCACAGGGCGTTTGTGTTTTTT.

The genes are TRBV5-4 and TRBJ1-2; 8 bases are a match to TRBD1. The junction had 3 bases not matched to a gene; V was cut back by 2 bases and J by 0 bases. The CDR3 spans 15 residues. The germline CDR1 and CDR2 sequences are SGHNT and YYREEE (reference sequence). The CDR3 DNA reads TGTGCCAGCAGCTTACCGGGACAGGCTAACTATGGCTACACCTTC. It translates to CASSLPGQANYGYTF. Combining the CDR3 with reference TRBV5-4 and TRBJ1-2 gives the whole variable domain ETGVTQSPTHLIKTRGQQVTLRCSSQSGHNTVSWYQQALGQGPQFIFQYYREEENGRGNFPPRFSGLQFPNYSSELNVNALELDDSALYLCASSLPGQANYGYTFGSGTRLTVV.

V and J are TRBV5-4 and TRBJ2-5; the match to TRBD2 covers 12 bases. Trimming cost V 3 bases and J 0 bases; bases outside gene matches: 3. This CDR3 is 16 amino acids long. From germline, CDR1 is SGHNT and CDR2 YYREEE (reference sequence). CDR3 DNA sequence: TGTGCCAGCAGCTACGGACTAGCGGGGAACCAAGAGACCCAGTACTTC. It translates to CASSYGLAGNQETQYF. The full variable domain, rest sourced from reference TRBV5-4 and TRBJ2-5, is ETGVTQSPTHLIKTRGQQVTLRCSSQSGHNTVSWYQQALGQGPQFIFQYYREEENGRGNFPPRFSGLQFPNYSSELNVNALELDDSALYLCASSYGLAGNQETQYFGPGTRLLVL.

The V gene is TRBV5-1, the J gene TRBJ2-3; TRBD2 is a possible D gene (6 bases). This CDR3 has 15 amino acids. Per germline, CDR1 SGHRS and CDR2 YFSETQ. The V end lost 7 bases, the J end lost 5 bases, and 20 bases lay between the germline ends. CDR3 bases: TGCGCCAGCCAGCGGACTATCCGCCGGGAAGATACGCAGTATTTT. Translating it yields CASQRTIRREDTQYF.

V and J are TRBV13 and TRBJ2-3; a weak D match, TRBD2 (6 bases). Deletions cut 4 bases from V and 3 bases from J, with 17 bases between. This CDR3 contains 16 residues. Looked up from germline, CDR1 is PRHDT and CDR2 is FYEKMQ (reference sequence). The CDR3 region has the DNA TGTGCCAGCAGCTACTACCGGGCGGGGACTACAGATACGCAGTATTTT. It encodes CASSYYRAGTTDTQYF.

The chain carries TRBV5-1 and TRBJ1-1, with D hard to call. Germline V gene data show CDR1 as SGHRS and CDR2 as YFSETQ. The CDR3 is 15 amino acids. Trimming pared 0 bases from V and 3 bases from J, leaving 12 bases between. The CDR3 region is CASSLGGARDTEAFF. CDR3 DNA: TGCGCCAGCAGCTTGGGGGGAGCTAGGGACACTGAAGCTTTCTTT. Full variable domain (remainder filled in from reference TRBV5-1 and TRBJ1-1): KAGVTQTPRYLIKTRGQQVTLSCSPISGHRSVSWYQQTPGQGLQFLFEYFSETQRNKGNFPGRFSGRQFSNSRSEMNVSTLELGDSALYLCASSLGGARDTEAFFGQGTRLTVV.